This T cell receptor beta chain was identified during a study of T cell responses to AZD1222 COVID-19 vaccine (dated by TCRdb to the early 2020s). Context from the whole study: A total of approximately 240 trial participants underwent TCR sequencing, of whom roughly 210 had received two doses of AZD1222 and about 25 had received two doses of the MenACWY control vaccine. Trial participants were enrolled by age into 18-55, 56-69 and 70-plus year subgroups, with around 150, 28 and 57 TCR-sequenced participants respectively.

The sample's time point label is to be understood as: sample from adult after SARS-CoV-2 infection, after symptom onset. A couple of convalescent COVID-19 patients, sampled after symptom onset from adults with prior SARS-CoV-2 infection, were also TCR-sequenced for comparison. The CDR3 regions of human TCRbeta chains were analyzed by immunosequencing. In the paper's pipeline: TCRs in the repertoires were matched against a reference library of SARS-CoV-2-specific TCRs that had been generated with the MIRA antigen-specificity platform. Breadth was defined as the fraction of unique TCRs that were SARS-CoV-2-associated. Depth was defined as the fraction of total T cells that were SARS-CoV-2-associated. Each spike-specific TCR was assigned to its reactive spike region and to a CD4 or CD8 class using the MIRA data. Log10-transformed breadth and depth values were compared by one-way ANOVA with Sidak's multiple comparisons tests. TCRdb carries this immuneACCESS record with in-frame sequences only. Its versions omit some clonotypes, under half of them owing to an unresolved V gene in the studies checked, with the rest unexplained. For V, J and clone size, that table is used; D and trimming come from the DNA. The table for this sample lists 110,000 to 150,000 clones; about 92% of them were counted only once. Jointly, the top ten make up approximately 12% of the sample.

In regard to this clone: Its antigen remains unidentified. No much larger clone is present one base from it, and per-base qualities are unavailable.

Results and caveats for the whole study, not just this receptor: Only five to seven AZD1222 recipients were SARS-CoV-2 seropositive at baseline, limiting conclusions about previously exposed vaccinees. Because no samples from the day 14 peak response were available, repertoires could be characterized only after the peak T cell response. A significant rise in spike-specific TCR breadth and depth was observed after two AZD1222 doses relative to day 0 and relative to MenACWY recipients. Most participants were white British and females outnumbered males, and the authors suggested that clonal diversity may have been underestimated. Epitopes outside the regions mutated in the B.1.351 and B.1.1.7 variants were reportedly recognized by nearly half of the unique spike-specific TCRs. The vaccine-associated CD4 TCRs covered the entire spike protein, and the dominant responses fell in regions 160-218 and 743-854. In the small 56-69-year group, the increase in depth fell short of significance, most likely because of low power.

This sequence originates from an adult who had recovered from COVID-19. Sequencing used peripheral blood, obtained after recovery from COVID-19.

CDR3 region: CASSIGRPSNEQFF. In nucleotide form, the sequence is TGTGCCAGTAGTATAGGTCGGCCGTCCAATGAGCAGTTCTTC. The chain employs TRBV19 and TRBJ2-1, with no confident D gene call. From cysteine to phenylalanine, the CDR3 is 14 amino acids long. The DNA shown is the 42-base CDR3, in frame from base 1. The germline V gene (reference sequence) supplies CDR1 LNHDA and CDR2 SQIVND. Cut back by 1 base and 6 bases, the V and J ends lie 10 bases apart.